The next 8 T cell receptor beta chains were all read from a single sample in a study of blood T cell repertoires in COVID-19. TCRdb's table, derived via immunoSEQ multiplex PCR, lists solely in-frame clones and lacks some. The sample has about 200,000 clones; roughly 78% are singletons. Sequenced material: peripheral blood. The receptor source for this set is an elderly woman with active or convalescent COVID-19.

The CDR3: CASSSAGAYGYTF. DNA for the CDR3: TGCGCCAGCAGCTCCGCAGGGGCCTATGGCTACACCTTC. The J gene is TRBJ1-2, the V gene TRBV5-1; weak D call: TRBD1 (6 bases). V lost 3 bases to trimming and J lost 4 bases, with 10 bases between them. The germline V gene has CDR1 SGHRS and CDR2 YFSETQ. This CDR3 has 13 residues.

The chain uses TRBV7-9 and TRBJ1-2, with D unclear. This CDR3 is 15 amino acids long. From germline, CDR1 is SEHNR and CDR2 FQNEAQ (reference sequence). Trimming pared 3 bases from V and 5 bases from J, leaving 16 bases between. Here the CDR3 reads CASSLTGGGGYGYTF. The CDR3, as DNA: TGTGCCAGCAGCTTGACCGGTGGAGGCGGGTATGGCTACACCTTC.

The genes are TRBV10-3 and TRBJ1-5; 9 bases agree with TRBD1. CDR3 length: 16 amino acids. The germline V gene encodes CDR1 ENHRY and CDR2 SYGVKD. V lost 2 bases to trimming and J lost 2 bases; unmatched junction nucleotides: 4. The CDR3 DNA is TGTGCCATCAGTGAGACAGGGGGCACGGGCAATCAGCCCCAGCATTTT. This codes for CAISETGGTGNQPQHF.

The CDR3 bases are TGTGCCAGCAGTTTATTTGCAGGGAACAATGAGCAGTTCTTC. This encodes CASSLFAGNNEQFF. The chain employs TRBV27 and TRBJ2-1, with D perhaps TRBD1 (5 bases). This CDR3 region has 14 residues. The V end lost 1 base, the J end lost 5 bases, and 9 bases lay between the germline ends. CDR1 and CDR2 from the germline V gene are MNHEY and SMNVEV (reference sequence).

V is TRBV9 and J is TRBJ1-5; D is perhaps TRBD1 (5 bases). Germline values: CDR1 SGDLS, CDR2 YYNGEE. The CDR3 is 14 amino acids. V dropped 3 bases and J dropped 6 bases, with 13 bases sitting between them. CDR3 bases: TGTGCCAGCAGCGCCGCGTCGGGGGGTCAGCCCCAGCATTTT. Amino acid sequence: CASSAASGGQPQHF.

This clone appeared a single time. The chain has TRBV6-2 or TRBV6-3 and TRBJ1-5; 9 bases agree with TRBD1. The CDR3 is 15 amino acids. CDR1 and CDR2 from the germline V gene are MNHEY and SVGEGT. V lost 2 bases and J lost 3; bases outside the gene matches: 2. This chain's CDR3 is CASSYHRGLNQPQHF. CDR3 DNA: TGTGCCAGCAGTTACCACAGGGGGCTCAATCAGCCCCAGCATTTT.

This chain connects TRBV29-1 to TRBJ1-4; 8 bases map to TRBD1. The V and J ends lost 6 bases and 5 bases, in that order; junction bases with no gene match: 11. The CDR3 has 15 residues. Germline V CDR1 and CDR2: SQVTM, ANQGSEA. The DNA for the CDR3 is TGCAGCGTGTTAGCTGGACAGGGTGGGAATGAAAAACTGTTTTTT. Translated: CSVLAGQGGNEKLFF. The entire variable domain, with the rest obtained from reference TRBV29-1 and TRBJ1-4, is as follows: SAVISQKPSRDICQRGTSLTIQCQVDSQVTMMFWYRQQPGQSLTLIATANQGSEATYESGFVIDKFPISRPNLTFSTLTVSNMSPEDSSIYLCSVLAGQGGNEKLFFGSGTQLSVL.

The chain is built from TRBV6-1 and TRBJ1-4; maybe TRBD1 (6 bases). The CDR3 runs 16 residues. Trimming removed 2 bases at V and 8 bases at J, with 18 bases between. Germline V CDR1 and CDR2: MNHNS, SASEGT. CDR3 sequence reads: CASSEQMAGAGEKLFF. The CDR3 nucleotides read TGTGCCAGCAGTGAACAAATGGCAGGGGCTGGCGAAAAACTGTTTTTT.